The 24 T cell receptor beta chains in this list originate from one sample, sequenced in a study of cytomegalovirus exposure and HLA in healthy donors. The PCR contained 60 Vbeta and 13 Jbeta primers. The repertoire was sequenced with immunoSEQ multiplex PCR; TCRdb's copy has only in-frame clones and lacks some. The table lists around 150,000 clones, 70% to 80% of them singletons. The specimen was PBMCs. The source of these receptors is a man aged 35-49 years in good health and CMV-seropositive.

Only one count was recorded for this clone. CDR3 bases: TGTGCCAGCACGCCCGGAGGCGCTTCTTCCTACAATGAGCAGTTCTTC. Residues: CASTPGGASSYNEQFF. The chain couples TRBV5-4 to TRBJ2-1; tentative D call: TRBD2 (5 bases). Germline V gene sequence: CDR1 SGHNT, CDR2 YYREEE (reference sequence). The CDR3 runs to 16 residues. V was trimmed by 6 bases and J by 1 base, leaving 17 bases between them.

The V call is TRBV28, the J call TRBJ2-7; a weak D match, TRBD2 (6 bases). This CDR3 contains 16 residues. From germline, CDR1 is MDHEN and CDR2 SYDVKM. Trimming took off 6 bases at V and 6 bases at J, with 24 bases between the two ends. This CDR3 is CASSPPTGTPRLEQYF. The CDR3 coding sequence is TGTGCCAGCAGCCCCCCCACCGGGACTCCTAGACTCGAGCAGTACTTC. Full variable domain (remainder filled in from reference TRBV28 and TRBJ2-7): DVKVTQSSRYLVKRTGEKVFLECVQDMDHENMFWYRQDPGLGLRLIYFSYDVKMKEKGDIPEGYSVSREKKERFSLILESASTNQTSMYLCASSPPTGTPRLEQYFGPGTRLTVT.

The chain has TRBV6-1 and TRBJ2-7; D remains unclear. V was clipped by 2 bases and J by 0 bases, with 8 bases between them. This CDR3 has 14 amino acids. CDR1 is MNHNS, CDR2 SASEGT, per germline. CDR3 coding DNA: TGTGCCAGCAGTGAAAACAGTCACTCCTACGAGCAGTACTTC. It encodes CASSENSHSYEQYF.

A note on this clone: The identical CDR3 is also encoded by other nucleotide sequences in the sample. The CDR3 here is CASSRGQGKDTEAFF. CDR3 DNA sequence: TGTGCCAGCTCCCGGGGACAGGGAAAGGACACTGAAGCTTTCTTT. The rearrangement uses TRBV18 and TRBJ1-1, with 9 positions matching TRBD1. Unmatched junction bases numbered 8, after V lost 6 bases and J lost 3 bases. The length of the CDR3 is 15 residues. Germline CDR1 and CDR2: KGHSH and LQKENI.

V usage is TRBV27 and J usage is TRBJ2-1, with 9 bases lining up with TRBD2. This CDR3 is built from 16 residues. CDR1 is MNHEY, CDR2 SMNVEV, per germline (reference sequence). The ends lost 7 bases at V and 2 bases at J; junction bases unmatched: 9. This CDR3 is CASNDSGGRAYNEQFF. CDR3 sequence (DNA): TGTGCCAGCAACGATTCGGGCGGGAGGGCCTACAATGAGCAGTTCTTC.

The CDR3 coding sequence is TGTGCCAGCAGTGTAGTAGTTGGGACAGGGGGACATAGGGGCAATCAGCCCCAGCATTTT. This codes for CASSVVVGTGGHRGNQPQHF. The chain combines TRBV2 with TRBJ1-5; 11 nucleotides agree with TRBD1. This CDR3 has 20 residues. Germline CDR1 reads SNHLY; CDR2 reads FYNNEI. V gave up 4 bases and J gave up 2 bases; unmatched junction bases: 16.

The chain links TRBV19 to TRBJ1-3; D uncertain. V was cut by 7 bases and J by 8 bases, with 15 bases left in between. The germline V gene has CDR1 LNHDA and CDR2 SQIVND (reference sequence). The CDR3 has 13 residues. The CDR3: CASNLGSADTIYF. Here the CDR3 DNA reads TGTGCCAGTAACCTCGGATCGGCGGACACCATATATTTT.

On this clone itself: This CDR3 is also generated by other DNA sequences in the sample. This chain uses TRBV5-5 with TRBJ1-5; D remains unclear. The CDR3 is 13 residues long. Deletions cut 0 bases from V and 2 bases from J, with 3 bases between. The germline V gene has CDR1 SGHKS and CDR2 YYEKEE (reference sequence). In DNA form, the CDR3 reads TGTGCCAGCAGCTTGGCAGGCAATCAGCCCCAGCATTTT. Its translation: CASSLAGNQPQHF.

This clone was counted a few times. The gene calls are TRBV29-1 and TRBJ2-3, with D perhaps TRBD2 (5 bases). Germline CDR1 is SQVTM and CDR2 is ANQGSEA. This CDR3 is 17 amino acids long. V lost 3 bases and J lost 1, with 20 bases in between. CDR3 in amino acids: CSVDRWRPEVRTDTQYF. The DNA for the CDR3 is TGCAGCGTTGACCGCTGGAGGCCGGAAGTCCGCACAGATACGCAGTATTTT.

J is TRBJ1-4 and V is TRBV5-1; D not resolved. In germline, CDR1 is SGHRS, CDR2 YFSETQ. V was clipped by 0 bases and J by 1 base, with 4 bases between them. The CDR3 is made up of 14 amino acids. DNA for the CDR3: TGCGCCAGCAGCTTGGACAGAACTAATGAAAAACTGTTTTTT. Amino acid sequence: CASSLDRTNEKLFF.

J is TRBJ2-1 and V is TRBV19; 13 nucleotides agree with TRBD2. CDR3 length equals 15 residues. Looked up from germline, CDR1 is LNHDA and CDR2 is SQIVND (reference sequence). V lost 0 bases, J lost 15 bases, and 8 bases stayed unmatched. DNA of the CDR3: TGTGCCAGTAGTATAGATCGAGGACTAGCGGGAGCCGGGTTCTTC. It yields the protein CASSIDRGLAGAGFF.

CDR3 protein: CSVSSGTGGNEQFF. DNA for the CDR3: TGCAGCGTAAGTTCCGGGACAGGGGGCAATGAGCAGTTCTTC. This rearrangement joins TRBV29-1 to TRBJ2-1, with 11 bases identical to TRBD1. Germline V gene data show CDR1 as SQVTM and CDR2 as ANQGSEA. Losses at the gene ends were 6 bases for V and 6 bases for J; bases not matched to a gene: 7. The CDR3 has 14 residues.

The count of this clone is one. The chain has TRBV2 and TRBJ2-3, with TRBD2 matching 11 bases. J gave up 2 bases and V 3 bases, and 10 bases lay outside the gene matches. From germline, CDR1 is SNHLY and CDR2 FYNNEI. The CDR3 totals 18 residues. For the CDR3, the DNA is TGTGCCAGCAGTGATGGGTATCTAGCGGGGGGCATCACAGATACGCAGTATTTT. Protein sequence: CASSDGYLAGGITDTQYF.

The rearrangement joins TRBV7-9 to TRBJ2-3; 7 bases are a match to TRBD2. Germline V CDR1 and CDR2: SEHNR, FQNEAQ (reference sequence). CDR3 length: 15 residues. J gave up 0 bases and V 3 bases, and 3 bases lay outside the gene matches. The chain's CDR3 is CASSFGTTSTDTQYF. The DNA of the CDR3 is TGTGCCAGCAGCTTCGGGACTACTAGCACAGATACGCAGTATTTT.

The rearrangement links TRBV2 to TRBJ2-7; 11 positions agree with TRBD2. The CDR3 covers 15 residues. CDR1 and CDR2 (germline): SNHLY, FYNNEI. The trim removed 5 bases at V and 3 bases at J, leaving 6 bases unmatched. This CDR3 is CASSTGTSGIYEQYF. CDR3 coding DNA: TGTGCCAGCAGTACCGGGACTAGCGGAATCTACGAGCAGTACTTC.

The chain links TRBV19 to TRBJ2-7; D is perhaps TRBD1 (7 bases). The length of the CDR3 is 14 residues. The V gene lost 3 bases and the J gene lost 2 bases, with 11 bases spanning the gap. Germline CDR1 is LNHDA and CDR2 is SQIVND (reference sequence). CDR3 DNA: TGTGCCAGTAGTATCGTCAGGGGGGCCTACGAGCAGTACTTC. This codes for CASSIVRGAYEQYF.

The rearrangement links TRBV4-2 to TRBJ1-4; 7 nucleotides agree with TRBD1. Germline CDR1 is LGHNA and CDR2 is YNFKEQ. The CDR3 has 16 residues. V lost 3 bases and J lost 6; bases outside the gene matches: 10. DNA for the CDR3: TGTGCCAGCAGCCAGGCAACAGGGGTGGTCGATGAAAAACTGTTTTTT. This encodes CASSQATGVVDEKLFF.

The gene calls are TRBV27 and TRBJ1-1; TRBD1 matches 9 bases. Losses at the gene ends were 0 bases for V and 1 base for J; bases not matched to a gene: 6. This CDR3 comprises 17 residues. Germline assignment: CDR1 MNHEY and CDR2 SMNVEV (reference sequence). The CDR3 nucleotides are TGTGCCAGCAGTTTATCGTGGGGGACAGGGAGGAACACTGAAGCTTTCTTT. Its translation is CASSLSWGTGRNTEAFF.

This clone was detected only once. The chain has TRBV2 and TRBJ2-2, with TRBD2 matching over 8 bases. This CDR3 is 18 amino acids long. V was clipped by 7 bases and J by 3 bases; unmatched bases: 16. The germline V gene has CDR1 SNHLY and CDR2 FYNNEI. CDR3 sequence (DNA): TGTGCCAGCATCCCAGCGGGAGCGGGTTCCGAGCACACCGGGGAGCTGTTTTTT. This sequence encodes CASIPAGAGSEHTGELFF.

V usage is TRBV19 and J usage is TRBJ2-1; a weak D match, TRBD2 (5 bases). Germline lookup yields CDR1 LNHDA and CDR2 SQIVND (reference sequence). The CDR3 runs to 14 residues. Trimming stripped 7 bases from V and 7 bases from J, with 17 bases between. The CDR3 coding sequence is TGTGCCAGTACCCGCCGGGGATTTGGGAATGAGCAGTTCTTC. Translation: CASTRRGFGNEQFF. Combining the CDR3 with reference TRBV19 and TRBJ2-1 gives the whole variable domain DGGITQSPKYLFRKEGQNVTLSCEQNLNHDAMYWYRQDPGQGLRLIYYSQIVNDFQKGDIAEGYSVSREKKESFPLTVTSAQKNPTAFYLCASTRRGFGNEQFFGPGTRLTVL.

The V call is TRBV5-8, the J call TRBJ2-3; 7 positions match TRBD2. Germline V CDR1 and CDR2: SGHTS, YDEGEE. The CDR3 has 17 amino acids. Unmatched junction bases numbered 10, after V lost 2 bases and J lost 1 base. CDR3 DNA sequence: TGTGCCAGCAGCTTAGGGCCGCGGGAGCCGGGCACAGATACGCAGTATTTT. It yields the protein CASSLGPREPGTDTQYF.

A single count supports this clone. The genes are TRBV29-1 and TRBJ2-2; TRBD2 aligns across 8 bases. Looked up from germline, CDR1 is SQVTM and CDR2 is ANQGSEA. The length of the CDR3 is 14 residues. With 6 bases clipped from V and 2 bases from J, the junction kept 5 bases outside the gene matches. CDR3 residues: CSVRSGTNTGELFF. The CDR3 region has the DNA TGCAGCGTCCGTAGCGGGACTAACACCGGGGAGCTGTTTTTT.

V and J are TRBV5-5 and TRBJ1-5, with TRBD1 as a possible D gene (6 bases). V was cut by 2 bases and J by 2 bases, with 11 bases left in between. The CDR3 totals 15 residues. The germline V gene encodes CDR1 SGHKS and CDR2 YYEKEE (reference sequence). The CDR3 nucleotides are TGTGCCAGCAGCTTTTTAGGGGGTCGCAATCAGCCCCAGCATTTT. Protein sequence: CASSFLGGRNQPQHF.

The chain couples TRBV21-1 to TRBJ1-1; the table's D call, TRBD1, was not checked against the DNA. TRBV21-1 is a recognized pseudogene. This CDR3 contains 15 residues. The CDR3 DNA follows: TGTGCCAGCAGCAAAGTGGGACACCTGGACACTGAAGCTTTCTTT. This sequence encodes CASSKVGHLDTEAFF.